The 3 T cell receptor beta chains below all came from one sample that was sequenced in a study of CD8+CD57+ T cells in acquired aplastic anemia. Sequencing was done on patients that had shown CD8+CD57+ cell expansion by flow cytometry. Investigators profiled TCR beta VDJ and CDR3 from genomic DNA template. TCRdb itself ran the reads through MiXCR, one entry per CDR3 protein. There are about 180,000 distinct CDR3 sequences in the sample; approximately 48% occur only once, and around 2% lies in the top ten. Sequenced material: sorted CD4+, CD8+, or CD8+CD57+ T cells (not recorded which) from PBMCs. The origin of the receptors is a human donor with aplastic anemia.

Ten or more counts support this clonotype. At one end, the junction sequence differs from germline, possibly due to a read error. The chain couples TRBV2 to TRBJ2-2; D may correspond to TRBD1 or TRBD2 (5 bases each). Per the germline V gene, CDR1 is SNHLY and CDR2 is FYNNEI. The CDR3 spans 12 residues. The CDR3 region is CASKLDVGELLF. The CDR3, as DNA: TGTGCCAGCAAATTGGATGTAGGGGAGCTGCTTTTT.

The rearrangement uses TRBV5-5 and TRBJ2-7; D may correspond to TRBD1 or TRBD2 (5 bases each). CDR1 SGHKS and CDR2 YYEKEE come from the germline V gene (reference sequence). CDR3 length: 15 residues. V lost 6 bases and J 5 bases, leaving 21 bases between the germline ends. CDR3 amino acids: CASTPGGGAGNEQYF. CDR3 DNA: TGTGCCAGCACCCCCGGAGGTGGGGCTGGGAACGAGCAGTACTTC.

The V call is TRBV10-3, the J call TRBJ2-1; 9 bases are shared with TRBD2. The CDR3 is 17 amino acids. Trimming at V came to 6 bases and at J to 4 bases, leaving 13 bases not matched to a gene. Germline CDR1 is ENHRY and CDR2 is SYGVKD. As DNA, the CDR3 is TGTGCCATCAGGGATACGTTCGGGACTAGCAGATACAATGAGCAGTTCTTC. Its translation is CAIRDTFGTSRYNEQFF.